These T cell receptor beta chains were read from a single sample in a study of OX40 agonist ivuxolimab in advanced cancers. Profiled with immunoSEQ multiplex PCR; TCRdb holds only in-frame clones, not every one. Seen here are about 50,000 clones, over 85% observed once, and the top ten hold roughly 6%. Source: CD4+ or CD8+ T cells sorted from blood, taken in a trial of the OX40 agonist ivuxolimab. Receptors originate from an adult with an advanced solid tumor such as melanoma, head and neck, liver or kidney cancer. CDR3s include the opening cysteine and the closing phenylalanine or tryptophan. The D gene is left open where the match is weak.

d_call: NA
j_call: TRBJ2-1
v_call: TRBV28
cdr3_aa: CASGVSVNEQFF
cdr3_nt: TGTGCCAGCGGTGTGTCAGTCAATGAGCAGTTCTTC

d_call: NA
j_call: TRBJ2-3
v_call: TRBV9
cdr3_aa: CASSVASSTDTQYF
cdr3_nt: TGTGCCAGCAGCGTAGCTTCTAGCACAGATACGCAGTATTTT

d_call: TRBD1
j_call: TRBJ2-7
v_call: TRBV11-2
cdr3_aa: CASSSGTGFYEQYF
cdr3_nt: TGTGCCAGCAGCTCCGGGACAGGCTTCTACGAGCAGTACTTC

d_call: TRBD1
j_call: TRBJ1-2
v_call: TRBV14
cdr3_aa: CASSQRDRLYGYTF
cdr3_nt: TGTGCCAGCAGCCAAAGGGACAGACTCTATGGCTACACCTTC

d_call: TRBD2
j_call: TRBJ2-1
v_call: TRBV7-2
cdr3_aa: CASSPMSGGFNEQFF
cdr3_nt: TGTGCCAGCAGCCCCATGTCCGGGGGGTTCAATGAGCAGTTCTTC

d_call: TRBD2
j_call: TRBJ2-7
v_call: TRBV4-3
cdr3_aa: CASSQSGPGLAFYEQYF
cdr3_nt: TGCGCCAGCAGCCAGAGCGGGCCGGGACTAGCGTTTTACGAGCAGTACTTC

d_call: NA
j_call: TRBJ1-4
v_call: TRBV7-9
cdr3_aa: CASSPREAEKLFF
cdr3_nt: TGTGCCAGCAGCCCGCGGGAAGCTGAAAAACTGTTTTTT

d_call: TRBD1
j_call: TRBJ2-7
v_call: TRBV7-2
cdr3_aa: CASSLPLDRAPHPEQYF
cdr3_nt: TGTGCCAGCAGCTTACCCCTGGACAGGGCCCCCCATCCCGAGCAGTACTTC

d_call: NA
j_call: TRBJ2-5
v_call: TRBV7-9
cdr3_aa: CASSATQTVYQETQYF
cdr3_nt: TGTGCCAGCAGCGCCACCCAGACAGTTTACCAAGAGACCCAGTACTTC

d_call: NA
j_call: TRBJ2-3
v_call: TRBV7-9
cdr3_aa: CASSLYTYTDTQYF
cdr3_nt: TGTGCCAGCAGCTTATATACTTACACAGATACGCAGTATTTT

d_call: TRBD1
j_call: TRBJ1-2
v_call: TRBV6-6
cdr3_aa: CASLEGTDYGYTF
cdr3_nt: TGTGCCAGCCTCGAGGGGACAGACTATGGCTACACCTTC

d_call: NA
j_call: TRBJ1-2
v_call: TRBV29-1
cdr3_aa: CSVDPGDYGYTF
cdr3_nt: TGCAGCGTTGACCCAGGGGACTATGGCTACACCTTC

d_call: TRBD2
j_call: TRBJ2-1
v_call: TRBV6-5
cdr3_aa: CASSVLAGANNEQFF
cdr3_nt: TGTGCCAGCAGTGTTCTAGCGGGGGCTAACAATGAGCAGTTCTTC